Shown below are 4 T cell receptor beta chains from a single sample sequenced in a study of Ad26.COV2.S vaccination and SARS-CoV-2 variants. Only in-frame clones appear in the TCRdb table, and some are missing; sequencing was by immunoSEQ multiplex PCR. Altogether approximately 300,000 clones are present, about 86% being singletons, with the ten largest covering approximately 2%. The treatment here: about 20 received Ad26.COV2.S at low or high dose, single or two shots; 5 received placebo; per-sample allocation not given. On day 63 after the first injection, vaccine and placebo recipients gave samples. The input for sequencing was peripheral blood, taken in a trial of Ad26.COV2.S vaccine versus placebo. The receptors shown here come from a person between 18 and 65 years old who received the Ad26.COV2.S COVID-19 vaccine or a placebo.

This chain links TRBV19 with TRBJ2-2; D is possibly TRBD1 (5 bases). This CDR3 comprises 13 residues. Germline-derived CDR1 and CDR2 are LNHDA and SQIVND (reference sequence). The V end was cut by 8 bases, the J end by 0 bases, with 7 bases between. CDR3 loop: CASDRSNTGELFF. CDR3 DNA: TGTGCCAGTGACAGATCGAACACCGGGGAGCTGTTTTTT.

In its sample, this clone was seen once. The chain uses TRBV14 and TRBJ1-2; 7 bases line up with TRBD1. The V gene's germline CDR1 is SGHDN and CDR2 FVKESK. The J segment lost 7 bases and the V segment lost 4 bases, leaving 6 bases of the junction unmatched. This CDR3 has 13 amino acids. This CDR3 is CASSLLGTVGYTF. The CDR3 nucleotides are TGTGCCAGCAGCCTTCTCGGGACAGTTGGCTACACCTTC.

The CDR3 nucleotides read TGCGCCACCATACTCGGGGGCACAGATACGCAGTATTTT. Its protein is CATILGGTDTQYF. This rearrangement joins TRBV10-2 to TRBJ2-3, with D perhaps TRBD2 (5 bases). The CDR3 extends over 13 amino acids. V was trimmed by 10 bases and J by 1 base, leaving 12 bases between them. The germline gives CDR1 WSHSY, CDR2 SAAADI.

The rearrangement uses TRBV7-2 and TRBJ2-5, with 12 positions matching TRBD1. V lost 4 bases to trimming and J lost 5 bases; unmatched junction nucleotides: 5. This CDR3 has 15 residues. Germline V lookup: CDR1 SGHTA, CDR2 FQGNSA. The CDR3 protein is CASSSGQGARETQYF. CDR3 sequence (DNA): TGTGCCAGCAGCTCGGGACAGGGGGCTAGGGAGACCCAGTACTTC.